Below are 27 T cell receptor beta chains sequenced from a single sample in a study of blood T cell repertoires in COVID-19. Method: immunoSEQ multiplex PCR; TCRdb's copy keeps in-frame clones and lacks some. The data contain 470,000 or so clones, about 90% of them singletons. The sample comprised PBMCs or T cells enriched from blood (not recorded which). These receptors were taken from a woman between 18 and 29 years old with acute COVID-19.

The chain has TRBV12-3 or TRBV12-4 and TRBJ2-3; weak D call: TRBD2 (5 bases). This CDR3 is 12 amino acids long. Trimming cost V 1 base and J 11 bases, with 10 bases left between them. CDR3 sequence (DNA): TGTGCCAGCAGTTTAGTAGCCGGGGAGCAGTATTTT. The encoded protein is CASSLVAGEQYF.

This chain joins TRBV18 and TRBJ1-5; unclear D gene. The CDR3 runs 13 residues. CDR1 is KGHSH, CDR2 LQKENI, per germline. V was clipped by 2 bases and J by 7 bases, with 9 bases between them. The CDR3 sequence is CASSPEPRQPQHF. Written as DNA, the CDR3 is TGTGCCAGCTCACCAGAGCCTCGGCAGCCCCAGCATTTT.

The chain uses TRBV5-1 and TRBJ1-3, with a tentative D call TRBD1 (6 bases). The CDR3 is made up of 14 amino acids. V was pared by 4 bases and J by 4 bases, with 12 bases between. Germline values: CDR1 SGHRS, CDR2 YFSETQ. The CDR3 loop is CASSPGTSGNTIYF. CDR3 coding DNA: TGCGCCAGCAGCCCAGGGACATCAGGAAACACCATATATTTT.

V and J are TRBV28 and TRBJ1-1, with 9 bases lining up with TRBD1. The germline V gene encodes CDR1 MDHEN and CDR2 SYDVKM. J was trimmed by 4 bases and V by 3 bases; bases with no gene match: 12. This CDR3 spans 17 amino acids. The chain's CDR3 is CASSFRWGTGYLTEAFF. In nucleotides, the CDR3 is TGTGCCAGCAGTTTTCGTTGGGGGACAGGGTACCTCACTGAAGCTTTCTTT.

The chain uses TRBV19 and TRBJ1-4; D is possibly TRBD1 (6 bases). With 4 bases removed from V and 4 bases from J, the gap between germline ends came to 10 bases. CDR3 length: 14 amino acids. Germline values: CDR1 LNHDA, CDR2 SQIVND (reference sequence). The CDR3 DNA reads TGTGCCAGTAGTAGAAACAGGGATAATGAAAAACTGTTTTTT. Its protein is CASSRNRDNEKLFF.

The chain employs TRBV6-2 or TRBV6-3 and TRBJ2-7; 8 bases are shared with TRBD2. The CDR3 sequence is 15 residues long. V shed 3 bases and J 1 base; nucleotides not matched to a gene: 5. CDR1 and CDR2 from the germline V gene are MNHEY and SVGEGT. This chain's CDR3 is CASSYLAGGSYEQYF. Here the CDR3 DNA reads TGTGCCAGCAGTTATCTGGCGGGAGGATCCTACGAGCAGTACTTC.

The chain uses TRBV29-1 and TRBJ2-7; D might be TRBD1 (6 bases). The CDR3 totals 13 residues. V was pared by 1 base and J by 3 bases, with 10 bases between. Germline V gene data show CDR1 as SQVTM and CDR2 as ANQGSEA. This CDR3 reads CSVEAQDSYEQYF. CDR3 sequence (DNA): TGCAGCGTTGAAGCCCAGGACAGCTACGAGCAGTACTTC.

In this sample, this clone turned up once. This chain connects TRBV4-1 to TRBJ1-2, with D tentatively TRBD1 (6 bases). Trimming left V 5 bases short and J 1 base short, with 17 bases between. The V gene's germline CDR1 is MGHRA and CDR2 YSYEKL. The CDR3 is 16 amino acids. DNA of the CDR3: TGCGCCAGCAGCTCAGAGATGACAGGCCTTAACTATGGCTACACCTTC. Translated, it gives CASSSEMTGLNYGYTF.

The rearrangement links TRBV6-5 to TRBJ1-4, with a weak D call TRBD1 (6 bases). V lost 6 bases, J lost 6 bases, and 11 bases lay in between. The germline gives CDR1 MNHEY, CDR2 SVGAGI. This CDR3 region has 13 residues. The CDR3 bases are TGTGCCAGCAGAGGGGGTATGGATGAAAAACTGTTTTTT. Its protein product is CASRGGMDEKLFF.

A few counts support this clone. The chain links TRBV2 to TRBJ2-2; tentative D call: TRBD2 (6 bases). This CDR3 is built from 13 residues. Trimming pared 8 bases from V and 2 bases from J, leaving 9 bases between. Germline assignment: CDR1 SNHLY and CDR2 FYNNEI. In DNA form, the CDR3 reads TGTGCCAGCTGCGGGGAAAACACCGGGGAGCTGTTTTTT. It specifies CASCGENTGELFF. Together with reference TRBV2 and TRBJ2-2, the CDR3 gives the full variable domain: EPEVTQTPSHQVTQMGQEVILRCVPISNHLYFYWYRQILGQKVEFLVSFYNNEISEKSEIFDDQFSVERPDGSNFTLKIRSTKLEDSAMYFCASCGENTGELFFGEGSRLTVL.

This chain links TRBV9 with TRBJ2-1; 9 nucleotides line up with TRBD2. With V trimmed by 4 bases and J by 5 bases, 7 bases remained unmatched. Germline CDR1 and CDR2: SGDLS and YYNGEE. The CDR3 runs 15 residues. Here the CDR3 reads CASSTAGGVNNEQFF. The CDR3 nucleotides read TGTGCCAGCAGCACGGCGGGAGGGGTTAACAATGAGCAGTTCTTC.

The DNA for the CDR3 is TGTGCCAGTGCTATAGACAGGGGGAGCAATCAGCCCCAGCATTTT. Translated, it gives CASAIDRGSNQPQHF. J is TRBJ1-5 and V is TRBV19; 9 nucleotides match TRBD1. The CDR3 contains 15 residues. Germline-derived CDR1 and CDR2 are LNHDA and SQIVND (reference sequence). The J segment lost 1 base and the V segment lost 8 bases, leaving 6 bases of the junction unmatched.

The V and J genes are TRBV9 and TRBJ1-2; D is unclear. Germline V gene lookup returns CDR1 SGDLS and CDR2 YYNGEE. CDR3 length equals 13 residues. Trimming took 3 bases from V and 2 from J, leaving 8 bases between them. The CDR3 loop is CASSETPNYGYTF. CDR3 nucleotide sequence: TGTGCCAGCAGCGAGACTCCCAACTATGGCTACACCTTC.

The rearrangement joins TRBV20-1 to TRBJ1-1; tentatively, D is TRBD1 (5 bases). V was trimmed by 6 bases and J by 8 bases, leaving 13 bases between them. The V gene's germline CDR1 is DFQATT and CDR2 SNEGSKA (reference sequence). The CDR3 covers 11 residues. CDR3 nucleotides: TGCAGTGCCACCCAAAGGGGCGAAGCTTTCTTT. Its protein product is CSATQRGEAFF.

The chain couples TRBV6-4 to TRBJ2-1, with TRBD2 matching 10 bases. V lost 4 bases, J lost 7 bases, and 4 bases stayed unmatched. CDR3 length equals 14 residues. Germline assignment: CDR1 MRHNA and CDR2 SNTAGT. The CDR3 region is CASSATSGINEQFF. In nucleotides, the CDR3 is TGTGCCAGCAGTGCAACTAGCGGGATAAATGAGCAGTTCTTC.

The chain joins TRBV6-5 to TRBJ1-3, with a weak D call TRBD1 (5 bases). Trimming took 5 bases from V and 2 from J, leaving 13 bases between them. The germline CDR1 and CDR2 sequences are MNHEY and SVGAGI. The CDR3 has 15 amino acids. Written as DNA, the CDR3 is TGTGCCAGCAGTCCTACGGGGGGACCTGGAAACACCATATATTTT. Translating it yields CASSPTGGPGNTIYF.

The V call is TRBV5-8, the J call TRBJ2-1; TRBD2 agrees at 13 bases. The CDR3 has 17 amino acids. V was pared by 0 bases and J by 7 bases, with 7 bases of the junction left unmatched. The germline V gene encodes CDR1 SGHTS and CDR2 YDEGEE. CDR3 sequence: CASSLATSGRFRNEQFF. CDR3 bases: TGTGCCAGCAGCTTGGCGACTAGCGGGAGGTTCAGGAATGAGCAGTTCTTC.

This chain connects TRBV5-1 to TRBJ1-2; TRBD1 agrees at 7 bases. J gave up 4 bases and V 4 bases, and 7 bases lay outside the gene matches. This CDR3 is 14 amino acids long. Germline-derived CDR1 and CDR2 are SGHRS and YFSETQ. The DNA of the CDR3 is TGCGCCAGCAGCCGTGGACAGGAGGGCTATGGCTACACCTTC. Protein product: CASSRGQEGYGYTF.

This sequence joins TRBV10-3 and TRBJ1-5; 7 positions agree with TRBD1. This CDR3 has 13 residues. Germline V gene lookup returns CDR1 ENHRY and CDR2 SYGVKD. Trimming at V came to 6 bases and at J to 4 bases, leaving 3 bases not matched to a gene. The CDR3 nucleotides read TGTGCCATCAGCCAGACAGGGAATCAGCCCCAGCATTTT. It is translated as CAISQTGNQPQHF.

The gene calls are TRBV18 and TRBJ2-3; 12 bases map to TRBD2. Per the germline V gene, CDR1 is KGHSH and CDR2 is LQKENI. J gave up 6 bases and V 6 bases, and 10 bases lay outside the gene matches. This CDR3 region has 16 residues. CDR3 residues: CASSRLAGAAGDTQYF. CDR3 DNA: TGTGCCAGCTCCCGACTAGCGGGGGCCGCTGGGGATACGCAGTATTTT.

This clone was seen only once. V and J are TRBV2 and TRBJ2-1; TRBD2 matches 12 bases. The junction had 8 bases not matched to a gene; V was cut back by 6 bases and J by 14 bases. The CDR3 extends over 13 amino acids. Germline values: CDR1 SNHLY, CDR2 FYNNEI. In nucleotides, the CDR3 is TGTGCCAGCAGCCAGACTAGCGGGAGTGGGGAGTTCTTC. Its protein product is CASSQTSGSGEFF. Supplemented by reference TRBV2 and TRBJ2-1, the full variable domain reads EPEVTQTPSHQVTQMGQEVILRCVPISNHLYFYWYRQILGQKVEFLVSFYNNEISEKSEIFDDQFSVERPDGSNFTLKIRSTKLEDSAMYFCASSQTSGSGEFFGPGTRLTVL.

This clone was observed once. The rearrangement uses TRBV5-4 and TRBJ2-3, with 14 bases identical to TRBD2. This CDR3 has 17 residues. Germline values: CDR1 SGHNT, CDR2 YYREEE (reference sequence). Trimming removed 4 bases from V and 7 bases from J; junction bases left unmatched: 11. As DNA, the CDR3 is TGTGCCAGCAGCCCACGAGCAGGGACTAGCGGGGGAAATACGCAGTATTTT. This encodes CASSPRAGTSGGNTQYF.

V gene TRBV15 combines with J gene TRBJ1-4; D not resolved. CDR3 length: 15 residues. The V end was cut by 1 base, the J end by 4 bases, with 10 bases between. Germline V gene data show CDR1 as LNHNV and CDR2 as YYDKDF (reference sequence). In nucleotides, the CDR3 is TGTGCCACCAGCAGAGTTAAACAGATTAATGAAAAACTGTTTTTT. Translating gives CATSRVKQINEKLFF.

The chain employs TRBV27 and TRBJ2-1; 7 bases line up with TRBD1. The CDR3 runs 14 residues. CDR1 and CDR2 from the germline V gene are MNHEY and SMNVEV (reference sequence). Trimming took 7 bases from V and 0 from J; bases not matched to a gene: 3. CDR3 amino acids: CASIGTASYNEQFF. The DNA for the CDR3 is TGTGCCAGCATAGGGACAGCCTCCTACAATGAGCAGTTCTTC.

V and J are TRBV27 and TRBJ1-1; 7 bases agree with TRBD1. After removal of 6 bases from V and 5 bases from J, the junction contained 9 bases not matched to a gene. The V gene's germline CDR1 is MNHEY and CDR2 SMNVEV (reference sequence). The CDR3 has 14 amino acids. The CDR3 nucleotides are TGTGCCAGCAGAATCACAGGGGCTAAGACTGAAGCTTTCTTT. It codes for CASRITGAKTEAFF.

The rearrangement links TRBV6-1 to TRBJ1-5; D call uncertain. V shed 1 base and J shed 4 bases, with 11 bases lying between them. This CDR3 has 15 residues. CDR1 is MNHNS, CDR2 SASEGT, per germline. The CDR3 bases are TGTGCCAGCAGTGAAGTGACTCTTCAGAATCAGCCCCAGCATTTT. This translates into CASSEVTLQNQPQHF.

This clone was seen a handful of times. Different DNA sequences within this sample yield the same CDR3. The chain joins TRBV12-3 or TRBV12-4 to TRBJ1-1; D ambiguous. CDR3 length equals 11 residues. V lost 7 bases to trimming and J lost 2 bases, with 5 bases between them. The CDR3 here is CASTLNTEAFF. The CDR3 DNA reads as TGTGCCAGCACACTCAACACTGAAGCTTTCTTT.